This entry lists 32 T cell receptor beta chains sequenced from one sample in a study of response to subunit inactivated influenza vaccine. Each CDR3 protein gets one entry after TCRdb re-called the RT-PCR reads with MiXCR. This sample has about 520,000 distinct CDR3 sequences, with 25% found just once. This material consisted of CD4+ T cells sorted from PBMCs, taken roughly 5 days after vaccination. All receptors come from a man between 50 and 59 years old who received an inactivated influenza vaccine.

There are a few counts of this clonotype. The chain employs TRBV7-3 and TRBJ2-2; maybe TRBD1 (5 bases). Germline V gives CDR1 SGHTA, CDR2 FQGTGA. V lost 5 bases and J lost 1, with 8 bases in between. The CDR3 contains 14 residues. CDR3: CASSEGQNTGELFF. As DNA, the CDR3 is TGTGCCAGCAGCGAAGGACAGAACACCGGGGAGCTGTTTTTT.

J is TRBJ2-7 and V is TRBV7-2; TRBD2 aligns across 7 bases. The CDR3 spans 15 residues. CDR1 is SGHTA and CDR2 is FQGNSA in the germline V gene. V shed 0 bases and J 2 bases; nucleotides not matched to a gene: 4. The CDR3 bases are TGTGCCAGCAGCTTAGCAGCGGGAAACCCCTACGAGCAGTACTTC. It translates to CASSLAAGNPYEQYF.

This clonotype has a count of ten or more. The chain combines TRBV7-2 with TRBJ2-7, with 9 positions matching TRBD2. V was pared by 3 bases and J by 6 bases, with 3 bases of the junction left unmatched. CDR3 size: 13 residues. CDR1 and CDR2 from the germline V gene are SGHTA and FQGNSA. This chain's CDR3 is CASSLGLAGEQYF. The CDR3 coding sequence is TGTGCCAGCAGCTTGGGACTAGCCGGCGAGCAGTACTTC.

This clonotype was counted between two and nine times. The CDR3 DNA is TGCAGTGGAAGGGGGCAAGAGACCCAGTACTTC. Translated: CSGRGQETQYF. The rearrangement uses TRBV20-1 and TRBJ2-5; weak D call: TRBD1 (6 bases). The CDR3 spans 11 residues. CDR1 is DFQATT, CDR2 SNEGSKA, per germline (reference sequence). V was cut by 7 bases and J by 2 bases, with 8 bases left in between.

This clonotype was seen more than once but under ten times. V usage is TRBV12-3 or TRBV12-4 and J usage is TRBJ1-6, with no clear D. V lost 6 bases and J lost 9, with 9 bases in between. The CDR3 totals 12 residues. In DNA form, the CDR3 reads TGTGCCAGCAGCCAAGGGATTTCACCCCTCCACTTT. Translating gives CASSQGISPLHF.

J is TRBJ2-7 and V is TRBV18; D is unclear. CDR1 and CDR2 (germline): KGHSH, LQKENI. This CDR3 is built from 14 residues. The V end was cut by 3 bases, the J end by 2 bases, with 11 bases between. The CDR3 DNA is TGTGCCAGCTCACCTCCCGGAGTAGCCTACGAGCAGTACTTC. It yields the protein CASSPPGVAYEQYF.

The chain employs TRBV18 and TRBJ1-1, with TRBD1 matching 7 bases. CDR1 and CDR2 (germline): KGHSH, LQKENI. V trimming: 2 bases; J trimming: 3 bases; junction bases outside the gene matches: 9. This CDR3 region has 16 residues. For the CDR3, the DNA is TGTGCCAGCTCACCAGTGAGGGGGCATGAGGACACTGAAGCTTTCTTT. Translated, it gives CASSPVRGHEDTEAFF.

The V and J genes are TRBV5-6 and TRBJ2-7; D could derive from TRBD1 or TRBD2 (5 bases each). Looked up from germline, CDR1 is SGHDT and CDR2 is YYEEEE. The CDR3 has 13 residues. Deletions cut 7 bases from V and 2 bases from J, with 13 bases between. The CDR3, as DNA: TGTGCCAGCGGTACAGGACTTACCTACGAGCAGTACTTC. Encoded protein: CASGTGLTYEQYF.

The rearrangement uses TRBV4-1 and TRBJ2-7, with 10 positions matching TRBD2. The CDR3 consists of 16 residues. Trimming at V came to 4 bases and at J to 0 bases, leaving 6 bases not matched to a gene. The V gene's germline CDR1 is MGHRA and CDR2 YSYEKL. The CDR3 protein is CASSLNSGRFSYEQYF. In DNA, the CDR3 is TGCGCCAGCAGCCTCAATAGCGGGAGGTTCTCCTACGAGCAGTACTTC.

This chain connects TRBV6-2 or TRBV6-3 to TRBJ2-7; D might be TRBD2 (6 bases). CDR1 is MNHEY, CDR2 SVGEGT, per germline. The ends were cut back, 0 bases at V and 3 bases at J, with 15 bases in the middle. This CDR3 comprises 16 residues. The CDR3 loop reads CASSYSKGLRDYEQYF. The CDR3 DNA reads TGTGCCAGCAGTTACTCGAAGGGACTTCGAGACTACGAGCAGTACTTC.

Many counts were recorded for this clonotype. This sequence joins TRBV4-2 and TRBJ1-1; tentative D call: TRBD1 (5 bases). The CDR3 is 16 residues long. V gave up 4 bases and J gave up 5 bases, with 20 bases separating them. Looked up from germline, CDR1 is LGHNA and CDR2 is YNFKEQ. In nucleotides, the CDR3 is TGTGCCAGCAGCCGGATCATGGCCCCCAAGGGGACTGAAGCTTTCTTT. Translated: CASSRIMAPKGTEAFF.

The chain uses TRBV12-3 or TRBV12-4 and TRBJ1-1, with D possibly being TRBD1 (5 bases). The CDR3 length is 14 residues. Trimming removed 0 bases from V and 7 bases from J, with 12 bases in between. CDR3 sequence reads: CASSLAGTLGEAFF. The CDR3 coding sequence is TGTGCCAGCAGTTTAGCGGGGACGCTAGGTGAAGCTTTCTTT.

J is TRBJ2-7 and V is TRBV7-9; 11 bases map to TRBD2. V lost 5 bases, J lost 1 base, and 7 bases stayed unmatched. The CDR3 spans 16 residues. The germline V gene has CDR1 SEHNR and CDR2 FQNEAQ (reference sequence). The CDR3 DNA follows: TGTGCCAGCAGCCCAACCCTAGCGGGAGGTTCCTACGAGCAGTACTTC. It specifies CASSPTLAGGSYEQYF.

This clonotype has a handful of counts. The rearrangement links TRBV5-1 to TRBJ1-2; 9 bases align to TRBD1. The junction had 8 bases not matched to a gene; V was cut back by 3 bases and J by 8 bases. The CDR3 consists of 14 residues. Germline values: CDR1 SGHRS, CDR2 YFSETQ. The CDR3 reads CASSWGQGVWGYTF. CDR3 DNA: TGCGCCAGCAGCTGGGGACAGGGAGTCTGGGGCTACACCTTC.

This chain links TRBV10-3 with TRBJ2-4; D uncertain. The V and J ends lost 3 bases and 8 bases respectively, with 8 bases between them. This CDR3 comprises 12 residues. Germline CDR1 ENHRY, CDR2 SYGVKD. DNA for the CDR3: TGTGCCATCAGTGATAATTCGTACATTCAGTACTTC. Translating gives CAISDNSYIQYF.

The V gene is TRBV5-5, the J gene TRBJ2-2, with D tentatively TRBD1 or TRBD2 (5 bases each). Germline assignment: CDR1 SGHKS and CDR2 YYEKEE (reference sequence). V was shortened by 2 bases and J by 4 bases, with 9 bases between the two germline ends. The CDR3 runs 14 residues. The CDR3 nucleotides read TGTGCCAGCAGCTTCGGGGCAAGCACCGGGGAGCTGTTTTTT. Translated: CASSFGASTGELFF.

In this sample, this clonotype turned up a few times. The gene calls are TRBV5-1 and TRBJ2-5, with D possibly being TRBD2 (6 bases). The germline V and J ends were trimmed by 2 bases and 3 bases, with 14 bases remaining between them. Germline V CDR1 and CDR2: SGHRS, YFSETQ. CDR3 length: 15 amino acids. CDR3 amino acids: CASSLTGLLKETQYF. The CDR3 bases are TGCGCCAGCAGCTTAACGGGACTGCTTAAAGAGACCCAGTACTTC.

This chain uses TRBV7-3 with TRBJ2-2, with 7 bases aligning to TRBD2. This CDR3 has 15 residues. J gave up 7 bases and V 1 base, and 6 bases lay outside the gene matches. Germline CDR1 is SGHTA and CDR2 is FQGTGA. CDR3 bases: TGTGCCAGCAGCTTAAGTGCGGGAGTCGGCGGGGAGCTGTTTTTT. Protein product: CASSLSAGVGGELFF.

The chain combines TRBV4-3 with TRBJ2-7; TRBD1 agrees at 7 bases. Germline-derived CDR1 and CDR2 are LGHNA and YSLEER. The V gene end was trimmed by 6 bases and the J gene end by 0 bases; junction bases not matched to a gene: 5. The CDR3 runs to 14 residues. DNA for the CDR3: TGCGCCAGCAGTCCCACAGGGGACTCCTACGAGCAGTACTTC. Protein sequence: CASSPTGDSYEQYF.

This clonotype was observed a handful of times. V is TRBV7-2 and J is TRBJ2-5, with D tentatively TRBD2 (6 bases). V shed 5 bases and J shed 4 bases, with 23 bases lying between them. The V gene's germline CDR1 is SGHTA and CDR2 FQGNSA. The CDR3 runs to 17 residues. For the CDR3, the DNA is TGTGCCAGCAGCCCCGTACCCCCTGGCGGGGTTGGAGAGACCCAGTACTTC. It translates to CASSPVPPGGVGETQYF.

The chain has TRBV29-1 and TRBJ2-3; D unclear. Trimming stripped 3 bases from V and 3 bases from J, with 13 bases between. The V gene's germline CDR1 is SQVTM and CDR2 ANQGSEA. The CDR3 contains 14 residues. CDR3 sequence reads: CSVEKEPRTDTQYF. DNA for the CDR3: TGCAGCGTTGAGAAAGAGCCCCGGACAGATACGCAGTATTTT.

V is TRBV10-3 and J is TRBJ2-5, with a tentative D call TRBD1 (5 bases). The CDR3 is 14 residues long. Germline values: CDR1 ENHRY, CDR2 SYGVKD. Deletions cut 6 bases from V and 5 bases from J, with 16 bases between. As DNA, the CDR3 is TGTGCCATCAGGGACACACCGACGGGCGAGACCCAGTACTTC. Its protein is CAIRDTPTGETQYF.

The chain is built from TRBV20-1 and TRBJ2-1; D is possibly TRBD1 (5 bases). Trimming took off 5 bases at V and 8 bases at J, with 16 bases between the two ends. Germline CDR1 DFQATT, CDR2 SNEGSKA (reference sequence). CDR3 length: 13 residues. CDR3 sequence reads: CSASQTAGHEQFF. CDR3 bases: TGCAGTGCTTCCCAGACAGCAGGCCATGAGCAGTTCTTC.

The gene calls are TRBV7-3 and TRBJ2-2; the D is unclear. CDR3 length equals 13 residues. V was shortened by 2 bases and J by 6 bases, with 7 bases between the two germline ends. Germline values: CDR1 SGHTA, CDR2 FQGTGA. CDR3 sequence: CASSLSPPGELFF. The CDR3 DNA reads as TGTGCCAGCAGCTTATCCCCCCCCGGGGAGCTGTTTTTT. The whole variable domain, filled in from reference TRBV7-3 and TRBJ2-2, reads GAGVSQTPSNKVTEKGKYVELRCDPISGHTALYWYRQSLGQGPEFLIYFQGTGAADDSGLPNDRFFAVRPEGSVSTLKIQRTERGDSAVYLCASSLSPPGELFFGEGSRLTVL.

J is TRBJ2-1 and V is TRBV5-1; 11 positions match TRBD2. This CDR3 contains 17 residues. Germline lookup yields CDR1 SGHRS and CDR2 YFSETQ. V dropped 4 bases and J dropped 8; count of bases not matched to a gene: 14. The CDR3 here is CASSRPRLAGKSDEQFF. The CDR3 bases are TGCGCCAGCAGCCGTCCCAGACTAGCGGGAAAGTCTGATGAGCAGTTCTTC.

CDR3 residues: CASSVDRVTGELFF. DNA of the CDR3: TGTGCCAGCAGTGTCGACAGGGTCACCGGGGAGCTGTTTTTT. This chain links TRBV6-1 with TRBJ2-2, with TRBD1 identical over 7 bases. The germline V gene has CDR1 MNHNS and CDR2 SASEGT. Trimming removed 4 bases from V and 4 bases from J; junction bases left unmatched: 3. The CDR3 covers 14 residues.

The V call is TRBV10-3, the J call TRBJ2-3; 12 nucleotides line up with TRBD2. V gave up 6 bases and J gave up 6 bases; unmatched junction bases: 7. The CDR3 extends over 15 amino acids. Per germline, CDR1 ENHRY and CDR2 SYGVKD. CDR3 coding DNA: TGTGCCATCAGGACTAGCGGGAGCATGGCGGATACGCAGTATTTT. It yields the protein CAIRTSGSMADTQYF.

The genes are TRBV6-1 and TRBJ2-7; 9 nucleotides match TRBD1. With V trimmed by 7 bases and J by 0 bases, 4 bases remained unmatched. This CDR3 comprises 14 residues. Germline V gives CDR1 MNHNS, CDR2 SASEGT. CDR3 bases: TGTGCCAGCAAGAACAGGGGGCTCTCCTACGAGCAGTACTTC. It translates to CASKNRGLSYEQYF.

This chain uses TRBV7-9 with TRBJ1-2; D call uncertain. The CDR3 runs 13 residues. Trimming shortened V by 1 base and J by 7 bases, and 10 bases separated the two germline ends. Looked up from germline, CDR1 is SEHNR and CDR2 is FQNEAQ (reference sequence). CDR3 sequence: CASSLGSGSGYTF. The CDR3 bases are TGTGCCAGCAGCTTAGGGTCCGGCAGTGGCTACACCTTC.

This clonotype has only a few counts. The CDR3 sequence is CASSESLAGTDEQYF. DNA of the CDR3: TGCGCCAGCAGTGAGAGCCTAGCGGGGACAGACGAGCAGTACTTC. V is TRBV10-1 and J is TRBJ2-7; 9 nucleotides line up with TRBD2. CDR1 is WNHNN, CDR2 SYGVQD, per germline (reference sequence). Trimming took 2 bases from V and 5 from J; bases not matched to a gene: 7. The CDR3 is 15 residues long.

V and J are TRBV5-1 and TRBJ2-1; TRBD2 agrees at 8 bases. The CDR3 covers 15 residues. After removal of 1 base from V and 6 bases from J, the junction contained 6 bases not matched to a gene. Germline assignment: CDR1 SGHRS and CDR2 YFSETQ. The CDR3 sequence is CASSLTRGDFNEQFF. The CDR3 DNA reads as TGCGCCAGCAGCTTGACGCGGGGGGACTTCAATGAGCAGTTCTTC.

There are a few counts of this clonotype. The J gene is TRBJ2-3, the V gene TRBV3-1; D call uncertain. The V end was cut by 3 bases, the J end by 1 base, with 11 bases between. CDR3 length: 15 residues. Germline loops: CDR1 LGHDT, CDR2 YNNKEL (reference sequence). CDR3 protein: CASSQGSFRTDTQYF. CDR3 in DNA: TGTGCCAGCAGCCAGGGAAGTTTTCGCACAGATACGCAGTATTTT.